The source of this T cell receptor beta chain is a study of cytomegalovirus exposure and HLA in healthy donors. Study-wide findings and caveats: In a later analysis, HLA-C alleles had the fewest associated TCRs, DRB1 alleles the most. In a later analysis, TCR beta V- and J-gene trimming showed a link to a missense DCLRE1C variant. What a later analysis reportedly showed was that an Asian-associated ancestry cluster had fewer N-insertions than the 666-donor mean. Several of the most significant clusters appeared linked to common viral pathogens, based on a later analysis.

CDR3 length equals 13 residues. The V gene's germline CDR1 is SNHLY and CDR2 FYNNEI. Deletions cut 8 bases from V and 1 base from J, with 11 bases between. The PCR ran on 60 Vbeta and 13 Jbeta primers. Profiled with immunoSEQ multiplex PCR; TCRdb holds only in-frame clones, not every one. The sample lists 180,000 or so clones, 82% seen once, with about 0.094% in the top ten. About this clone itself: Its target is not known.

The rearrangement links TRBV2 to TRBJ1-1; D is perhaps TRBD1 (5 bases). This TCR was sampled from a boy aged 2-9 years in good health and CMV-seronegative. Sequencing was done on a sample of PBMCs. CDR3 protein: CASLLDRNTEAFF. The CDR3 DNA is TGTGCCAGCTTACTCGACAGGAACACTGAAGCTTTCTTT.